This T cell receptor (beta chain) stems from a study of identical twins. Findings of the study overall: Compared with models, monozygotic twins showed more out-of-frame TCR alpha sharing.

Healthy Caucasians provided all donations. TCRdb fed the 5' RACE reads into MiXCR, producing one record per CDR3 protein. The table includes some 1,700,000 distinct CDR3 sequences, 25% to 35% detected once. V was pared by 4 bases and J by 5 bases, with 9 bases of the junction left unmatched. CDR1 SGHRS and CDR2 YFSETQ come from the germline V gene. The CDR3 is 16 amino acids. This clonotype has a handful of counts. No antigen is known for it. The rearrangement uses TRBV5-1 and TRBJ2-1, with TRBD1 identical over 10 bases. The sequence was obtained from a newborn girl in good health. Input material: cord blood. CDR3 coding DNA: TGCGCCAGCAGCAAGGAACCGGGACAGGGGCACAATGAGCAGTTCTTC. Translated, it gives CASSKEPGQGHNEQFF.